Included here is one TCR beta chain sequence, with context. This sample stems from a study of cytomegalovirus exposure and HLA in healthy donors. CDR1 GTSNPN and CDR2 SVGIG come from the germline V gene (reference sequence). V was shortened by 3 bases and J by 7 bases, with 19 bases between the two germline ends. This CDR3 contains 14 residues. The study ran its PCR with 60 Vbeta and 13 Jbeta primers. The assay was immunoSEQ multiplex PCR, and TCRdb's table has in-frame clones only and misses some. Of about 130,000 clones in the sample, less than 80% were seen once. Source material: PBMCs. This receptor was identified in a woman between 50 and 59 years old in good health and CMV-seronegative. The chain couples TRBV30 to TRBJ2-7; tentatively, D is TRBD1 (6 bases). Here the CDR3 DNA reads TGTGCCTGGAGACTTAAAACAGGGTCTGGGGAGCAGTACTTC. Its protein product is CAWRLKTGSGEQYF. The variable domain in full, with the rest retrieved from reference TRBV30 and TRBJ2-7, is SQTIHQWPATLVQPVGSPLSLECTVEGTSNPNLYWYRQAAGRGLQLLFYSVGIGQISSEVPQNLSASRPQDRQFILSSKKLLLSDSGFYLCAWRLKTGSGEQYFGPGTRLTVT.